The 30 T cell receptor beta chains below all came from one sample that was sequenced in a study of T cell changes during pregnancy in multiple sclerosis. Using immunoSEQ multiplex PCR, the repertoire was profiled, and TCRdb retains in-frame clones only, with some absent. This sample carries around 20,000 clones, roughly 89% of them seen once, and the ten largest clones take under 0.75%. The material sequenced was CD4+ T cells from peripheral blood mononuclear cells, taken in the third trimester of pregnancy. These receptors were taken from a female donor in good health, enrolled as a control in a pregnancy study.

CDR3 sequence (DNA): TGTGCCCGAAGTCCCCGGGACAGGGGGGTCACTAATGAAAAACTGTTTTTT. It specifies CARSPRDRGVTNEKLFF. The rearrangement joins TRBV21-1 to TRBJ1-4; the listed D gene, TRBD1, was not tested against the DNA. TRBV21-1 is recorded as a pseudogene. The CDR3 is 17 amino acids.

The chain employs TRBV27 and TRBJ2-1; TRBD1 aligns across 9 bases. Germline CDR1 MNHEY, CDR2 SMNVEV (reference sequence). J gave up 3 bases and V 0 bases, and 3 bases lay outside the gene matches. The CDR3 is made up of 16 amino acids. CDR3 sequence (DNA): TGTGCCAGCAGTTTATCGAGGGGACAGGGCTACAATGAGCAGTTCTTC. This translates into CASSLSRGQGYNEQFF.

This sequence joins TRBV11-3 and TRBJ2-7; a weak D match, TRBD1 (5 bases). CDR3 size: 15 residues. The V and J ends lost 0 bases and 5 bases respectively, with 14 bases between them. Per the germline V gene, CDR1 is SGHNT and CDR2 is YENEEA. The CDR3 region is CASSLDSQVSHEQYF. The CDR3 nucleotides are TGTGCCAGCAGCTTAGACTCACAGGTCAGTCACGAGCAGTACTTC.

This clone was recorded a few times. This chain connects TRBV5-1 to TRBJ2-7, with D tentatively TRBD2 (5 bases). CDR3 size: 15 residues. Trimming removed 2 bases at V and 0 bases at J, with 12 bases between. Germline CDR1 reads SGHRS; CDR2 reads YFSETQ. DNA for the CDR3: TGCGCCAGCAGCTTCATGGACTTCAGCTCCTACGAGCAGTACTTC. As protein: CASSFMDFSSYEQYF.

This chain uses TRBV5-5 with TRBJ1-1; D perhaps matches TRBD1 (5 bases). This CDR3 has 14 amino acids. V was pared by 1 base and J by 4 bases, with 11 bases between. Germline CDR1 and CDR2: SGHKS and YYEKEE (reference sequence). The CDR3 loop reads CASSLLTEITEAFF. CDR3 nucleotide sequence: TGTGCCAGCAGCTTGTTGACAGAGATCACTGAAGCTTTCTTT.

CDR3 bases: TGTGCCAGCAGCTTAGGGTTCGGACAGAAGCAAGAGACCCAGTACTTC. Its translation: CASSLGFGQKQETQYF. The rearrangement joins TRBV7-8 to TRBJ2-5; a weak D match, TRBD1 (6 bases). This CDR3 is built from 16 residues. V lost 1 base, J lost 2 bases, and 14 bases lay in between. CDR1 and CDR2 from the germline V gene are SGHVS and FQNEAQ. Based on the CDR3 plus reference TRBV7-8 and TRBJ2-5, the full variable domain is GAGVSQSPRYKVAKRGQDVALRCDPISGHVSLFWYQQALGQGPEFLTYFQNEAQLDKSGLPSDRFFAERPEGSVSTLKIQRTQQEDSAVYLCASSLGFGQKQETQYFGPGTRLLVL.

The chain has TRBV13 and TRBJ2-7; 7 bases map to TRBD2. There are 14 residues in the CDR3. V shed 1 base, J shed 4 bases, and the junction held 4 bases outside the gene matches. In germline, CDR1 is PRHDT, CDR2 FYEKMQ (reference sequence). The CDR3 coding sequence is TGTGCCAGCAGCTTAGCGGGGGACTATTACGAGCAGTACTTC. It codes for CASSLAGDYYEQYF.

The chain joins TRBV29-1 to TRBJ2-1, with D unresolved. Germline CDR1 SQVTM, CDR2 ANQGSEA. V lost 4 bases and J 7 bases, leaving 8 bases between the germline ends. This CDR3 comprises 11 residues. CDR3 DNA sequence: TGCAGCGTTGCCAGGTCGAATGAGCAGTTCTTC. Translated, it gives CSVARSNEQFF.

The chain links TRBV13 to TRBJ2-7; D ambiguous. CDR1 PRHDT and CDR2 FYEKMQ come from the germline V gene (reference sequence). CDR3 size: 15 residues. V was trimmed by 4 bases and J by 2 bases, leaving 15 bases between them. The CDR3 sequence is CASSSSWAAAYEQYF. The CDR3 DNA reads as TGTGCCAGCAGCTCCTCATGGGCAGCTGCCTACGAGCAGTACTTC. Complete variable domain (other parts from reference TRBV13 and TRBJ2-7): AAGVIQSPRHLIKEKRETATLKCYPIPRHDTVYWYQQGPGQDPQFLISFYEKMQSDKGSIPDRFSAQQFSDYHSELNMSSLELGDSALYFCASSSSWAAAYEQYFGPGTRLTVT.

This clone was counted a single time. The chain carries TRBV5-1 and TRBJ2-4; TRBD2 matches at 13 bases. The CDR3 length is 16 residues. V lost 4 bases and J lost 2; bases outside the gene matches: 3. The germline V gene encodes CDR1 SGHRS and CDR2 YFSETQ. The CDR3 spells CASSELAGGTKNIQYF. The DNA for the CDR3 is TGCGCCAGCAGCGAACTAGCGGGAGGGACCAAAAACATTCAGTACTTC. Drawing the rest from reference TRBV5-1 and TRBJ2-4, the complete variable domain is KAGVTQTPRYLIKTRGQQVTLSCSPISGHRSVSWYQQTPGQGLQFLFEYFSETQRNKGNFPGRFSGRQFSNSRSEMNVSTLELGDSALYLCASSELAGGTKNIQYFGAGTRLSVL.

The chain uses TRBV7-2 and TRBJ2-1; possibly TRBD2 for D (7 bases). Germline V lookup: CDR1 SGHTA, CDR2 FQGNSA. V was trimmed by 1 base and J by 2 bases, leaving 12 bases between them. This CDR3 region has 16 residues. The CDR3 sequence is CASSLVRGGTYNEQFF. The CDR3 region has the DNA TGTGCCAGCAGCTTAGTCAGGGGAGGGACCTACAATGAGCAGTTCTTC.

The sample holds one count of this clone. The chain is built from TRBV15 and TRBJ2-1; 9 positions match TRBD2. CDR1 is LNHNV and CDR2 is YYDKDF in the germline V gene (reference sequence). Trimming removed 3 bases from V and 8 bases from J; junction bases left unmatched: 11. The CDR3 is 16 amino acids. CDR3 sequence: CATSSEGTSWFDEQFF. The CDR3 nucleotides read TGTGCCACCAGCAGCGAGGGGACTAGCTGGTTTGATGAGCAGTTCTTC.

The chain recombines TRBV7-8 with TRBJ1-2; 10 positions agree with TRBD1. Germline loops: CDR1 SGHVS, CDR2 FQNEAQ. The CDR3 length is 17 residues. With V trimmed by 0 bases and J by 1 base, 5 bases remained unmatched. CDR3 in DNA: TGTGCCAGCAGCTTAGCGGGACAGGGGACGGATAACTATGGCTACACCTTC. It is translated as CASSLAGQGTDNYGYTF.

The chain joins TRBV4-1 to TRBJ2-3, with TRBD2 matching over 14 bases. CDR1 MGHRA and CDR2 YSYEKL come from the germline V gene. V lost 5 bases and J lost 2; bases outside the gene matches: 9. The CDR3 totals 18 residues. CDR3 in DNA: TGCGCCAGCAGCAGCCCGGGACTAGCGGGGGCGGACACAGATACGCAGTATTTT. Encoded protein: CASSSPGLAGADTDTQYF.

This clone was detected a few times. The J gene is TRBJ1-5, the V gene TRBV23-1; D remains unclear. TRBV23-1 qualifies as an ORF whose function is uncertain. The CDR3 has 13 residues. Trimming shortened V by 4 bases and J by 6 bases, and 10 bases separated the two germline ends. Here the CDR3 DNA reads TGCGCCAGCAGTCGGGAGTTTCGTCAGCCCCAGCATTTT. Protein sequence: CASSREFRQPQHF.

V is TRBV19 and J is TRBJ1-5, with 10 positions matching TRBD1. Germline CDR1 reads LNHDA; CDR2 reads SQIVND (reference sequence). The CDR3 is 16 residues long. The J segment lost 6 bases and the V segment lost 5 bases, leaving 10 bases of the junction unmatched. The CDR3 coding sequence is TGTGCCAGTAGTCGAGGACAGGGGGGAGTCGGTCAGCCCCAGCATTTT. This codes for CASSRGQGGVGQPQHF.

V usage is TRBV6-5 and J usage is TRBJ2-1; 7 bases line up with TRBD2. Looked up from germline, CDR1 is MNHEY and CDR2 is SVGAGI. CDR3 length: 16 amino acids. Losses at the gene ends were 0 bases for V and 10 bases for J; bases not matched to a gene: 12. DNA for the CDR3: TGTGCCAGCAGTTACTCAGGGCGGGAGCAGTTCATCGAGCAGTTCTTC. Protein sequence: CASSYSGREQFIEQFF.

This clone appeared a single time. The chain couples TRBV19 to TRBJ2-3; 10 bases line up with TRBD1. V lost 8 bases, J lost 3 bases, and 11 bases stayed unmatched. The CDR3 spans 16 residues. Germline CDR1 reads LNHDA; CDR2 reads SQIVND (reference sequence). The CDR3 nucleotides read TGTGCCAGTGCAGGTAGGGACAGGGGAAGGACAGATACGCAGTATTTT. The encoded protein is CASAGRDRGRTDTQYF.

A few counts support this clone. V gene TRBV4-2 combines with J gene TRBJ2-1; D may be TRBD2 (6 bases). The length of the CDR3 is 16 residues. CDR1 is LGHNA and CDR2 is YNFKEQ in the germline V gene. Trimming shortened V by 0 bases and J by 2 bases, and 11 bases separated the two germline ends. The CDR3 nucleotides read TGTGCCAGCAGCCAAGAGGGAGCGGGCCCCTACAATGAGCAGTTCTTC. This sequence encodes CASSQEGAGPYNEQFF.

Relative to its sample, this clone is medium-sized. The chain is built from TRBV7-2 and TRBJ1-2; D is ambiguous. CDR1 is SGHTA, CDR2 FQGNSA, per germline. This CDR3 spans 15 amino acids. The V gene lost 2 bases and the J gene lost 4 bases, with 14 bases spanning the gap. In nucleotides, the CDR3 is TGTGCCAGCAGCTTAACGGCAGAGACGGGCTATGGCTACACCTTC. It is translated as CASSLTAETGYGYTF.

This chain joins TRBV7-8 and TRBJ2-2, with TRBD2 as a possible D gene (6 bases). From germline, CDR1 is SGHVS and CDR2 FQNEAQ. The CDR3 consists of 15 residues. V lost 2 bases and J 5 bases, leaving 12 bases between the germline ends. The CDR3 is CASSLRAGRTGELFF. Here the CDR3 DNA reads TGTGCCAGCAGCTTAAGGGCGGGACGTACCGGGGAGCTGTTTTTT.

This chain uses TRBV19 with TRBJ2-1, with TRBD2 matching 10 bases. V shed 1 base, J shed 10 bases, and the junction held 13 bases outside the gene matches. The CDR3 length is 17 residues. In germline, CDR1 is LNHDA, CDR2 SQIVND (reference sequence). In nucleotides, the CDR3 is TGTGCCAGTAGTATAGTCGCCAGCGGGGGGGCCGCGTCCGAGCAGTTCTTC. Protein sequence: CASSIVASGGAASEQFF.

The gene calls are TRBV15 and TRBJ1-5; no firm D call. Trimming removed 3 bases from V and 7 bases from J, with 7 bases in between. CDR3 size: 12 residues. Per the germline V gene, CDR1 is LNHNV and CDR2 is YYDKDF (reference sequence). The CDR3 reads CATSRYGQPQHF. As DNA, the CDR3 is TGTGCCACCAGCAGGTACGGGCAGCCCCAGCATTTT. Variable domain in full (rest from reference TRBV15 and TRBJ1-5): DAMVIQNPRYQVTQFGKPVTLSCSQTLNHNVMYWYQQKSSQAPKLLFHYYDKDFNNEADTPDNFQSRRPNTSFCFLDIRSPGLGDTAMYLCATSRYGQPQHFGDGTRLSIL.

This clone was observed a single time. The V call is TRBV11-2, the J call TRBJ2-3; perhaps TRBD1 as D (6 bases). The CDR3 consists of 14 residues. Looked up from germline, CDR1 is SGHAT and CDR2 is FQNNGV. Trimming removed 5 bases at V and 7 bases at J, with 16 bases between. CDR3 sequence reads: CASSLQGVENTQYF. The CDR3 coding sequence is TGTGCCAGCAGCCTACAGGGAGTTGAAAATACGCAGTATTTT.

This sequence joins TRBV7-8 and TRBJ1-2, with TRBD1 matching 8 bases. V lost 7 bases to trimming and J lost 6 bases; unmatched junction nucleotides: 13. There are 15 residues in the CDR3. From germline, CDR1 is SGHVS and CDR2 FQNEAQ. CDR3 in amino acids: CASTPRGQGVNGYTF. In nucleotides, the CDR3 is TGTGCCAGCACCCCTAGAGGACAGGGTGTAAATGGCTACACCTTC.

The CDR3 here is CASSERTSGTGEQFF. Here the CDR3 DNA reads TGTGCCAGCAGCGAGAGGACTAGCGGGACGGGTGAGCAGTTCTTC. This chain uses TRBV9 with TRBJ2-1, with 12 bases identical to TRBD2. The CDR3 extends over 15 amino acids. CDR1 SGDLS and CDR2 YYNGEE come from the germline V gene. V shed 3 bases, J shed 9 bases, and the junction held 7 bases outside the gene matches.

A single count supports this clone. The gene calls are TRBV5-6 and TRBJ2-2, with TRBD1 matching 7 bases. The CDR3 is made up of 13 amino acids. Trimming took 2 bases from V and 7 from J; bases not matched to a gene: 2. Germline CDR1 reads SGHDT; CDR2 reads YYEEEE. DNA for the CDR3: TGTGCCAGCAGCTTACAGGGGTTCGGGGAGCTGTTTTTT. Amino acids: CASSLQGFGELFF.

The J gene is TRBJ1-1, the V gene TRBV11-2; the D gene is possibly TRBD1 (5 bases). The CDR3 spans 13 residues. Trimming removed 1 base from V and 8 bases from J, with 11 bases in between. Germline V CDR1 and CDR2: SGHAT, FQNNGV. This CDR3 is CASSLGGQREAFF. CDR3 coding DNA: TGTGCCAGCAGCTTAGGGGGCCAGAGGGAAGCTTTCTTT. Full variable domain (missing parts from reference TRBV11-2 and TRBJ1-1): EAGVAQSPRYKIIEKRQSVAFWCNPISGHATLYWYQQILGQGPKLLIQFQNNGVVDDSQLPKDRFSAERLKGVDSTLKIQPAKLEDSAVYLCASSLGGQREAFFGQGTRLTVV.

The CDR3, as DNA: TGTGCCAGCAGCTTGCGACAGGGGGGTACCGGGGAGCTGTTTTTT. As protein: CASSLRQGGTGELFF. The chain couples TRBV11-3 to TRBJ2-2; 9 bases align to TRBD1. V gave up 3 bases and J gave up 5 bases; unmatched junction bases: 4. Germline loops: CDR1 SGHNT, CDR2 YENEEA. This CDR3 region has 15 residues.

V usage is TRBV5-1 and J usage is TRBJ2-5; TRBD2 is a possible D gene (5 bases). V gave up 7 bases and J gave up 2 bases, with 15 bases separating them. This CDR3 contains 14 residues. In germline, CDR1 is SGHRS, CDR2 YFSETQ. CDR3 coding DNA: TGCGCCAGCCAGCCAACGGGGAGTCAAGAGACCCAGTACTTC. Translating it yields CASQPTGSQETQYF.